The TCR beta chain under discussion was sequenced for a study of T-cell memory formation after mild COVID-19. TCRdb reprocessed the 5' RACE reads with MiXCR, giving one entry per CDR3 protein. The data show about 500,000 distinct CDR3 sequences, with roughly 21% seen just once and around 13% held by the top ten. Trimming at V came to 6 bases and at J to 1 base, leaving 14 bases not matched to a gene. This CDR3 has 17 residues. This clonotype was seen only a few times. This clonotype was sampled from an adult woman who had mild COVID-19 (a few samples of this study predate the infection). Cell type and time point are not known. The chain carries TRBV23-1 and TRBJ2-7, with 8 bases identical to TRBD1. TRBV23-1 is an open reading frame, and its role is uncertain. Sequencing used PBMCs or a T cell subset sorted from them (not recorded which). CDR3 nucleotide sequence: TGCGCCAGCAGGAAGGCGGGGAGGACAGGGTTATCCTACGAGCAGTACTTC. This sequence encodes CASRKAGRTGLSYEQYF.